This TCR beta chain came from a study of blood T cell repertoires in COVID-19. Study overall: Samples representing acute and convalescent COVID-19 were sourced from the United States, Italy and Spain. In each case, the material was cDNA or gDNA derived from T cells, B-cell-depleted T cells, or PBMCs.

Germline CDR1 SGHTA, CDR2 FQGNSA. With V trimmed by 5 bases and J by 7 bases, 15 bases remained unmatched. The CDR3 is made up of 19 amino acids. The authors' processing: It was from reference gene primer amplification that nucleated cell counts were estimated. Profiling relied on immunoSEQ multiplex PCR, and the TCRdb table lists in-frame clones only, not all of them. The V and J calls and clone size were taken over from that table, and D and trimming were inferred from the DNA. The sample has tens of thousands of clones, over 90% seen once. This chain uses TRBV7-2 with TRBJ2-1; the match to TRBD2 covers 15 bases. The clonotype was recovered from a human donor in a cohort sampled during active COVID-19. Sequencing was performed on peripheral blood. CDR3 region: CASSTDRPGLAGGPNEQFF. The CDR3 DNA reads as TGTGCCAGCAGCACAGACCGACCGGGACTAGCGGGGGGTCCGAATGAGCAGTTCTTC.